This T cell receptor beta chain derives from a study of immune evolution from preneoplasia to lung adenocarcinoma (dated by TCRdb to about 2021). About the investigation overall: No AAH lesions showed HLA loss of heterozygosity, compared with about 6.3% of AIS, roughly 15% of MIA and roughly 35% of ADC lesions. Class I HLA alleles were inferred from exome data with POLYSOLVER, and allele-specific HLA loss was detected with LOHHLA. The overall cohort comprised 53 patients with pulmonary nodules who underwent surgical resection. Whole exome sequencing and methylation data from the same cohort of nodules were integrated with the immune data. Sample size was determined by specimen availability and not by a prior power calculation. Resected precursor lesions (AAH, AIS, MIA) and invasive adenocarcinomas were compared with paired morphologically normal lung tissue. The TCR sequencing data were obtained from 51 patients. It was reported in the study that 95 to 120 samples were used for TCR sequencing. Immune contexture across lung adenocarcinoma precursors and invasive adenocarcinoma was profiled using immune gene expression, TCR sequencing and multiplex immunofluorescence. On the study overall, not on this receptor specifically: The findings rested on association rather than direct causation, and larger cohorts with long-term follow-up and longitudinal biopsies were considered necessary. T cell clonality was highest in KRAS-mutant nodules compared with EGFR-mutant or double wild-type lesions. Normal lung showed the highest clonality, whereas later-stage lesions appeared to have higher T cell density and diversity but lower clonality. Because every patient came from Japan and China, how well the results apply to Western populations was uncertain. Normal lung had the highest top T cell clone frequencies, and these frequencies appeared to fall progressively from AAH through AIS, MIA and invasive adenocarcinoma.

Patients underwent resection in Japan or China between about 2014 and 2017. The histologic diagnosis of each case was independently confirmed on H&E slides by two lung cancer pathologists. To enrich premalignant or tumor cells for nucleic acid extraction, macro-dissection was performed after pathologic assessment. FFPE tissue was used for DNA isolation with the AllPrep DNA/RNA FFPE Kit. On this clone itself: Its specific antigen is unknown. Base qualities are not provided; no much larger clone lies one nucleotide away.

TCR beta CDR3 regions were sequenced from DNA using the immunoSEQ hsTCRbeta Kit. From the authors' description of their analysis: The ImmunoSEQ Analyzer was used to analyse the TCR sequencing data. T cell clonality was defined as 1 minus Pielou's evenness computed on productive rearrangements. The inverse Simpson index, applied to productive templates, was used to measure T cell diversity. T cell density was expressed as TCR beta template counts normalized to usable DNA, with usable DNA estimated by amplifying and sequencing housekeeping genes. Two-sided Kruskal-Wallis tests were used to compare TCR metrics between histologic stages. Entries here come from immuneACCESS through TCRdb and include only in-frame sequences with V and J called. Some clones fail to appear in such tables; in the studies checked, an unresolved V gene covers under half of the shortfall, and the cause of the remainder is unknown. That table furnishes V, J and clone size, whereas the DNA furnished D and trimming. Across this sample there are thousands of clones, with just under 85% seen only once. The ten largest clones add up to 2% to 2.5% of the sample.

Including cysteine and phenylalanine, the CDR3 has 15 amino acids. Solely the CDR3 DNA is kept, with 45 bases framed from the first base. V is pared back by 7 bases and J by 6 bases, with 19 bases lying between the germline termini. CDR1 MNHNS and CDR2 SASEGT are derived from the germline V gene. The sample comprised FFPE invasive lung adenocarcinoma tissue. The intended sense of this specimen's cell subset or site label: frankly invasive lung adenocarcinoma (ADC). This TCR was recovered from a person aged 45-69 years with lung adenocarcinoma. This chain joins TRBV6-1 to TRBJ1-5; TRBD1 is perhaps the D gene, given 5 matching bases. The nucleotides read TGTGCCAGCACCCAGGGCTACTACAACCGTCAGCCCCAGCATTTT. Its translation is CASTQGYYNRQPQHF.